Sequencing of this TCR beta chain was carried out in a study of shared clonotypes between healthy human individuals. The V end was cut by 4 bases, the J end by 2 bases, with 14 bases between. The CDR3 has 15 residues. Germline CDR1 SGHRS, CDR2 YFSETQ. This clone was detected only once. What it binds is unknown. TCRdb's copy holds only in-frame clones and misses some; the assay was immunoSEQ multiplex PCR. Here the sample spans some 1.5 million clones, approximately 96% being singletons. Overall study results and limits: About 5% of naive CD4 clonotypes were shared across four donors.

The sequence came from a man aged 30-40 years in good health. The V gene is TRBV5-1, the J gene TRBJ2-3; no reliable D call. Sequencing was performed on naive CD4+ T cells sorted from blood. Described subset: CD45RA+ positively selected. CDR3 DNA sequence: TGCGCCAGCAGCACCTCCGGAAGAAACACAGATACGCAGTATTTT. Protein product: CASSTSGRNTDTQYF.